The 32 T cell receptor beta chains below all came from one sample that was sequenced in a study of blood T cell repertoires in COVID-19. Method: immunoSEQ multiplex PCR; TCRdb's copy keeps in-frame clones and lacks some. The sample carries 300,000 or so clones, more than 80% recorded once. Material for sequencing was peripheral blood. The origin of the receptors is a middle-aged woman with acute or convalescent COVID-19.

Only one count was recorded for this clone. The J gene is TRBJ2-5, the V gene TRBV4-1; 9 bases line up with TRBD1. Germline assignment: CDR1 MGHRA and CDR2 YSYEKL. V lost 3 bases to trimming and J lost 4 bases; unmatched junction nucleotides: 3. This CDR3 spans 14 amino acids. CDR3 bases: TGCGCCAGCAGCCACGGACAGGGGAGAGAGACCCAGTACTTC. Translating it yields CASSHGQGRETQYF.

The CDR3 bases are TGCGCCAGCAGCTTGATGGGGCAGGGAGGGGGTCAAGAGACCCAGTACTTC. This codes for CASSLMGQGGGQETQYF. The chain uses TRBV5-1 and TRBJ2-5; maybe TRBD2 (7 bases). The CDR3 consists of 17 residues. V lost 1 base, J lost 2 bases, and 18 bases lay in between. CDR1 is SGHRS, CDR2 YFSETQ, per germline.

This clone was picked up one time. The rearrangement joins TRBV30 to TRBJ1-4, with D possibly being TRBD1 (6 bases). Germline V gene data show CDR1 as GTSNPN and CDR2 as SVGIG (reference sequence). The CDR3 is made up of 16 amino acids. Trimming took 2 bases from V and 2 from J, leaving 15 bases between them. The CDR3 sequence: CAWSQGGSGTNEKLFF. In DNA form, the CDR3 reads TGTGCCTGGAGTCAAGGGGGTTCAGGTACTAATGAAAAACTGTTTTTT.

This chain connects TRBV29-1 to TRBJ2-3, with TRBD2 as a possible D gene (6 bases). The ends were cut back, 0 bases at V and 6 bases at J, with 16 bases in the middle. CDR1 SQVTM and CDR2 ANQGSEA come from the germline V gene. The CDR3 has 15 amino acids. CDR3: CSVEDRRVSPDTQYF. In DNA, the CDR3 is TGCAGCGTTGAAGATAGGAGGGTTTCCCCCGATACGCAGTATTTT.

J is TRBJ1-2 and V is TRBV30; no definite D call. CDR3 length equals 11 residues. V was trimmed by 0 bases and J by 8 bases, leaving 7 bases between them. Per germline, CDR1 GTSNPN and CDR2 SVGIG (reference sequence). The CDR3 region has the DNA TGTGCCTGGAGTGTACGGGGAGGCTACACCTTC. This codes for CAWSVRGGYTF.

In its sample, this clone was seen once. The chain carries TRBV24-1 and TRBJ2-1; perhaps TRBD2 as D (5 bases). Germline CDR1 is KGHDR and CDR2 is SFDVKD. The CDR3 sequence is 14 residues long. The V end lost 4 bases, the J end lost 2 bases, and 8 bases lay between the germline ends. CDR3 in amino acids: CATSDTGAYNEQFF. CDR3 nucleotides: TGTGCCACCAGTGACACCGGGGCCTACAATGAGCAGTTCTTC.

The chain's CDR3 is CASSIQSGGAKDTQYF. The DNA of the CDR3 is TGTGCCAGTAGTATCCAGAGCGGGGGGGCGAAAGATACGCAGTATTTT. The chain has TRBV19 and TRBJ2-3; 10 bases agree with TRBD2. Germline assignment: CDR1 LNHDA and CDR2 SQIVND (reference sequence). This CDR3 is built from 16 residues. The J segment lost 5 bases and the V segment lost 3 bases, leaving 8 bases of the junction unmatched.

This clone was seen a few times. DNA of the CDR3: TGTGCCACCAGCAACCCTGGAGGGGAGACCCAGTACTTC. As protein: CATSNPGGETQYF. The chain joins TRBV15 to TRBJ2-5; D perhaps matches TRBD2 (6 bases). V was trimmed by 4 bases and J by 5 bases, leaving 11 bases between them. The CDR3 is 13 amino acids. CDR1 and CDR2 from the germline V gene are LNHNV and YYDKDF (reference sequence).

The chain employs TRBV29-1 and TRBJ1-4; maybe TRBD1 (5 bases). CDR1 is SQVTM, CDR2 ANQGSEA, per germline. Trimming left V 4 bases short and J 3 bases short, with 15 bases between. The CDR3 is 15 residues long. The CDR3 nucleotides are TGCAGCGTTGGGGGGGGGAGGCTTGCTAATGAAAAACTGTTTTTT. Encoded protein: CSVGGGRLANEKLFF.

The V gene is TRBV30, the J gene TRBJ2-3; possibly TRBD1 for D (6 bases). With 0 bases removed from V and 4 bases from J, the gap between germline ends came to 11 bases. Germline lookup yields CDR1 GTSNPN and CDR2 SVGIG (reference sequence). CDR3 length: 14 amino acids. DNA for the CDR3: TGTGCCTGGAGTGTACAGGGCGCGGCAGATACGCAGTATTTT. Protein sequence: CAWSVQGAADTQYF.

J is TRBJ2-3 and V is TRBV19, with 7 bases aligning to TRBD1. Germline-derived CDR1 and CDR2 are LNHDA and SQIVND (reference sequence). J was trimmed by 4 bases and V by 1 base; bases with no gene match: 5. The CDR3 is 15 amino acids. CDR3 nucleotide sequence: TGTGCCAGTAGTATAGGGGGACAGCCAGCAGATACGCAGTATTTT. Translated, it gives CASSIGGQPADTQYF.

The V gene is TRBV27, the J gene TRBJ1-1; D perhaps matches TRBD1 (5 bases). This CDR3 spans 15 amino acids. Trimming shortened V by 3 bases and J by 4 bases, and 15 bases separated the two germline ends. CDR1 is MNHEY and CDR2 is SMNVEV in the germline V gene (reference sequence). The CDR3 protein is CASSLSTGGGTEAFF. CDR3 sequence (DNA): TGTGCCAGCAGTTTGTCTACGGGGGGTGGCACTGAAGCTTTCTTT.

This clone was counted a single time. The V call is TRBV11-2, the J call TRBJ1-1, with D tentatively TRBD1 (6 bases). Deletions cut 5 bases from V and 0 bases from J, with 13 bases between. CDR3 size: 15 residues. The germline V gene encodes CDR1 SGHAT and CDR2 FQNNGV. The DNA for the CDR3 is TGTGCCAGCAGCGTACAGGGTCCTATGAACACTGAAGCTTTCTTT. It yields the protein CASSVQGPMNTEAFF.

This clone was picked up one time. The V call is TRBV5-4, the J call TRBJ1-1, with D possibly matching TRBD1 (6 bases). Looked up from germline, CDR1 is SGHNT and CDR2 is YYREEE (reference sequence). The CDR3 contains 17 residues. Trimming took off 5 bases at V and 4 bases at J, with 24 bases between the two ends. CDR3 loop: CASRERGGRAVVTEAFF. The DNA for the CDR3 is TGTGCCAGCAGGGAAAGAGGGGGGAGGGCCGTGGTCACTGAAGCTTTCTTT.

V usage is TRBV10-3 and J usage is TRBJ2-7, with D possibly being TRBD1 (6 bases). Looked up from germline, CDR1 is ENHRY and CDR2 is SYGVKD. Trimming shortened V by 8 bases and J by 1 base, and 6 bases separated the two germline ends. The CDR3 has 11 amino acids. This CDR3 reads CAIGQSYEQYV. The CDR3 DNA sequence: TGTGCCATCGGACAGTCCTACGAGCAGTACGTC.

The gene calls are TRBV2 and TRBJ2-1; no reliable D call. Trimming stripped 6 bases from V and 3 bases from J, with 9 bases between. Germline assignment: CDR1 SNHLY and CDR2 FYNNEI. CDR3 length: 13 residues. CDR3 sequence (DNA): TGTGCCAGCAGACCCGCAGTCTACAATGAGCAGTTCTTC. It yields the protein CASRPAVYNEQFF.

The genes are TRBV5-1 and TRBJ1-1; D not resolved. The V and J ends lost 4 bases and 2 bases respectively, with 12 bases between them. From germline, CDR1 is SGHRS and CDR2 YFSETQ. The CDR3 totals 14 residues. This CDR3 reads CASSIKEGNTEAFF. CDR3 coding DNA: TGCGCCAGCAGCATCAAAGAGGGAAACACTGAAGCTTTCTTT.

This clone appeared a single time. The chain recombines TRBV11-2 with TRBJ2-7, with 9 bases lining up with TRBD1. The CDR3 covers 15 residues. V was clipped by 5 bases and J by 5 bases; unmatched bases: 10. Germline V lookup: CDR1 SGHAT, CDR2 FQNNGV. The CDR3 is CASSHGTGFTDEQYV. The CDR3 DNA sequence: TGTGCCAGCAGCCATGGGACAGGGTTTACTGACGAGCAGTACGTC.

V gene TRBV6-5 combines with J gene TRBJ1-6, with a weak D call TRBD1 (6 bases). In germline, CDR1 is MNHEY, CDR2 SVGAGI. This CDR3 spans 15 amino acids. The ends were cut back, 4 bases at V and 6 bases at J, with 13 bases in the middle. The CDR3 nucleotides are TGTGCCAGCAGTTCCCAGGGGAGAGGTAATTCACCCCTCCACTTT. Translated: CASSSQGRGNSPLHF.

This chain connects TRBV20-1 to TRBJ1-2; D remains ambiguous. There are 11 residues in the CDR3. The V and J ends lost 7 bases and 8 bases respectively, with 14 bases between them. Germline assignment: CDR1 DFQATT and CDR2 SNEGSKA (reference sequence). The CDR3 region is CSVRGPNGYTF. The CDR3 nucleotides read TGCAGTGTCCGAGGCCCGAACGGCTACACCTTC.

The rearrangement uses TRBV18 and TRBJ1-3; 10 bases are a match to TRBD1. Germline V gene lookup returns CDR1 KGHSH and CDR2 LQKENI. V trimming: 6 bases; J trimming: 5 bases; junction bases outside the gene matches: 10. This CDR3 has 16 amino acids. The CDR3 bases are TGTGCCAGCTCTCCCTCCGGGACAGGGGCCCGAAACACCATATATTTT. Its protein is CASSPSGTGARNTIYF.

The rearrangement uses TRBV25-1 and TRBJ2-1, with 10 bases lining up with TRBD2. J gave up 10 bases and V 5 bases, and 5 bases lay outside the gene matches. Germline V gene lookup returns CDR1 MGHDK and CDR2 SYGVNS. The CDR3 spans 13 residues. The CDR3 spells CASSSGGAGEQFF. The CDR3 DNA reads as TGTGCCAGCAGTAGCGGGGGGGCGGGAGAGCAGTTCTTC. Filled out from reference TRBV25-1 and TRBJ2-1, the complete variable domain reads EADIYQTPRYLVIGTGKKITLECSQTMGHDKMYWYQQDPGMELHLIHYSYGVNSTEKGDLSSESTVSRIRTEHFPLTLESARPSHTSQYLCASSSGGAGEQFFGPGTRLTVL.

The rearrangement uses TRBV29-1 and TRBJ1-1, with D tentatively TRBD1 (5 bases). This CDR3 contains 11 residues. Deletions cut 4 bases from V and 10 bases from J, with 13 bases between. Germline CDR1 SQVTM, CDR2 ANQGSEA. CDR3 sequence (DNA): TGCAGCGTTGTGAATGGGGCTGGAGCTTTCTTT. As protein: CSVVNGAGAFF.

The sample holds one count of this clone. This chain joins TRBV6-5 and TRBJ1-1; possibly TRBD1 for D (5 bases). Trimming took 4 bases from V and 0 from J, leaving 9 bases between them. The CDR3 is 14 residues long. CDR1 is MNHEY, CDR2 SVGAGI, per germline. CDR3 nucleotide sequence: TGTGCCAGCAGTTTGGGGGGATTGAACACTGAAGCTTTCTTT. Protein sequence: CASSLGGLNTEAFF.

The chain combines TRBV5-1 with TRBJ1-4, with 7 positions matching TRBD1. V dropped 2 bases and J dropped 5; count of bases not matched to a gene: 6. The CDR3 runs to 15 residues. Per the germline V gene, CDR1 is SGHRS and CDR2 is YFSETQ. The CDR3 DNA reads as TGCGCCAGCAGCTTACAGGGGAGTTTGAATGAAAAACTGTTTTTT. Encoded protein: CASSLQGSLNEKLFF.

Comment on this clone: The sample holds other DNA sequences that translate to the same CDR3. The rearrangement uses TRBV27 and TRBJ1-5; D gene uncertain. Trimming cost V 6 bases and J 2 bases, with 8 bases left between them. The CDR3 extends over 13 amino acids. Germline lookup yields CDR1 MNHEY and CDR2 SMNVEV (reference sequence). CDR3 amino acids: CASSLTGNQPQHF. CDR3 in DNA: TGTGCCAGCAGCTTAACGGGCAATCAGCCCCAGCATTTT.

V gene TRBV2 combines with J gene TRBJ1-4; possibly TRBD1 for D (6 bases). Trimming removed 6 bases at V and 7 bases at J, with 24 bases between. CDR3 length: 17 amino acids. Germline V CDR1 and CDR2: SNHLY, FYNNEI. The CDR3: CASRPGHQDTWGEKLFF. In DNA, the CDR3 is TGTGCCAGCAGACCGGGACACCAAGACACGTGGGGTGAAAAACTGTTTTTT.

This clone was seen a single time. The chain couples TRBV9 to TRBJ1-3; D is unclear. Germline CDR1 and CDR2: SGDLS and YYNGEE. Trimming took 0 bases from V and 3 from J, leaving 10 bases between them. The CDR3 sequence is 15 residues long. As DNA, the CDR3 is TGTGCCAGCAGCGTAGGTTCATTCGGTGGAAACACCATATATTTT. Encoded protein: CASSVGSFGGNTIYF. The entire variable domain, with the rest obtained from reference TRBV9 and TRBJ1-3, is as follows: DSGVTQTPKHLITATGQRVTLRCSPRSGDLSVYWYQQSLDQGLQFLIQYYNGEERAKGNILERFSAQQFPDLHSELNLSSLELGDSALYFCASSVGSFGGNTIYFGEGSWLTVV.

This chain joins TRBV5-1 and TRBJ2-1, with 9 positions matching TRBD1. The CDR3 runs 14 residues. V lost 5 bases, J lost 7 bases, and 7 bases stayed unmatched. Germline CDR1 is SGHRS and CDR2 is YFSETQ. The CDR3 region is CASRMDRGGNEQFF. For the CDR3, the DNA is TGCGCCAGCAGAATGGACAGGGGAGGGAATGAGCAGTTCTTC.

The chain recombines TRBV10-3 with TRBJ1-6; 9 bases fit TRBD1. V trimming: 6 bases; J trimming: 7 bases; junction bases outside the gene matches: 4. There are 14 residues in the CDR3. Germline V gives CDR1 ENHRY, CDR2 SYGVKD. CDR3 protein: CAIRTGQGNSPLHF. The CDR3, as DNA: TGTGCCATCAGGACTGGACAGGGGAATTCACCCCTCCACTTT.

The chain combines TRBV27 with TRBJ1-5; D may be TRBD1 (5 bases). In germline, CDR1 is MNHEY, CDR2 SMNVEV (reference sequence). Trimming removed 3 bases at V and 0 bases at J, with 9 bases between. There are 15 residues in the CDR3. As DNA, the CDR3 is TGTGCCAGCAGTTTTCGGGGGGATAGCAATCAGCCCCAGCATTTT. This encodes CASSFRGDSNQPQHF.

The chain carries TRBV9 and TRBJ2-1, with a tentative D call TRBD2 (5 bases). Deletions cut 2 bases from V and 0 bases from J, with 12 bases between. The germline V gene has CDR1 SGDLS and CDR2 YYNGEE. CDR3 size: 16 residues. The CDR3 bases are TGTGCCAGCAGCGTCGGCGGGTCAAGCTCCTACAATGAGCAGTTCTTC. This sequence encodes CASSVGGSSSYNEQFF.